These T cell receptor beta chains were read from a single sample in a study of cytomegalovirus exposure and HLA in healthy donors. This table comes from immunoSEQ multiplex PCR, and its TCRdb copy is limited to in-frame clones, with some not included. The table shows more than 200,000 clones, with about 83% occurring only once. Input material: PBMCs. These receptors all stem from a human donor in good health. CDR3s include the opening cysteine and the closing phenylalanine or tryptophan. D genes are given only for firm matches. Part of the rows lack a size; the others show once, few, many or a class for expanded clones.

CDR3nt: TGTGCCAGCAGCTCCGGGACTAGCTACTCCTACGAGCAGTACTTC
CDR3aa: CASSSGTSYSYEQYF
j_gene: TRBJ2-7
d_gene: TRBD2
abundance: .
v_gene: TRBV5-4

CDR3nt: TGTGCCATCAGTGATCCGACAGGGGCTGGAAACACCATATATTTT
CDR3aa: CAISDPTGAGNTIYF
j_gene: TRBJ1-3
d_gene: TRBD1
abundance: once
v_gene: TRBV10-3

CDR3nt: TGTGCCAGCAGCTTAGGTAGCGGGAGGGCGGTCTACGAGCAGTACTTC
CDR3aa: CASSLGSGRAVYEQYF
j_gene: TRBJ2-7
d_gene: TRBD2
abundance: .
v_gene: TRBV7-2

CDR3nt: TGCAGCGTCGAACACACTAGCGGGTTCACCGGGGAGCTGTTTTTT
CDR3aa: CSVEHTSGFTGELFF
j_gene: TRBJ2-2
d_gene: TRBD2
abundance: .
v_gene: TRBV29-1

CDR3nt: TGTGCCACCAGCAGAGCCGGTTACGAGCAGTACTTC
CDR3aa: CATSRAGYEQYF
j_gene: TRBJ2-7
d_gene: .
abundance: .
v_gene: TRBV15

CDR3nt: TGTGCCAGCAAGTTCCGGGACAGGATTGTCACAGATACGCAGTATTTT
CDR3aa: CASKFRDRIVTDTQYF
j_gene: TRBJ2-3
d_gene: TRBD1
abundance: .
v_gene: TRBV2

CDR3nt: TGTGCCAGCAGCTTAGGAACACAGTCGGGCTACACCTTC
CDR3aa: CASSLGTQSGYTF
j_gene: TRBJ1-2
d_gene: .
abundance: .
v_gene: TRBV11-1

CDR3nt: TGTGCCAGCAACCTAGCGGGAGGGTACAATGAGCAGTTCTTC
CDR3aa: CASNLAGGYNEQFF
j_gene: TRBJ2-1
d_gene: TRBD2
abundance: once
v_gene: TRBV6-5

CDR3nt: TGTGCCAGCAGCCAGACCAGGGGACAGGTACACGAGCAGTACTTC
CDR3aa: CASSQTRGQVHEQYF
j_gene: TRBJ2-7
d_gene: TRBD1
abundance: .
v_gene: TRBV7-9

CDR3nt: TGTGCCAGCCGAGGGACAGGGGGCGCCGGCTACGAGCAGTACTTC
CDR3aa: CASRGTGGAGYEQYF
j_gene: TRBJ2-7
d_gene: TRBD1
abundance: .
v_gene: TRBV28

CDR3nt: TGTGCCAGCAGCGACTCCGGGACATACACAGATACGCAGTATTTT
CDR3aa: CASSDSGTYTDTQYF
j_gene: TRBJ2-3
d_gene: .
abundance: .
v_gene: TRBV28

CDR3nt: TGTGCCAGCAGCTCGGGACAGGGGGCCGGGGAGCTGTTTTTT
CDR3aa: CASSSGQGAGELFF
j_gene: TRBJ2-2
d_gene: TRBD1
abundance: .
v_gene: TRBV7-3

CDR3nt: TGTGCCAGCAGCCCGAGCCCCCTAGACTCTGGAAACACCATATATTTT
CDR3aa: CASSPSPLDSGNTIYF
j_gene: TRBJ1-3
d_gene: .
abundance: .
v_gene: TRBV9

CDR3nt: TGTGCCAGCTCACCACCGGCCAGGGTCAGCTATGGCTACACCTTC
CDR3aa: CASSPPARVSYGYTF
j_gene: TRBJ1-2
d_gene: .
abundance: .
v_gene: TRBV18

CDR3nt: TGTGCCAGCAGTCCAATGCGGGGGCAGGGAAAACAGTCCTACAATGAGCAGTTCTTC
CDR3aa: CASSPMRGQGKQSYNEQFF
j_gene: TRBJ2-1
d_gene: .
abundance: .
v_gene: TRBV27

CDR3nt: TGTGCCAGCAGTGACTCCGGGACTACCCACAATGAGCAGTTCTTC
CDR3aa: CASSDSGTTHNEQFF
j_gene: TRBJ2-1
d_gene: TRBD2
abundance: .
v_gene: TRBV6-1

CDR3nt: TGTGCCAGCAGCTTGGTAGCGGACGAGCAGTACTTC
CDR3aa: CASSLVADEQYF
j_gene: TRBJ2-7
d_gene: .
abundance: .
v_gene: TRBV5-4

CDR3nt: TGTGCCAGCAGCACACAGGACCTTACAGATACGCAGTATTTT
CDR3aa: CASSTQDLTDTQYF
j_gene: TRBJ2-3
d_gene: .
abundance: .
v_gene: TRBV7-9

CDR3nt: TGTGCCAGTTCCGGGACTAGCGGGAGCCTCAGCTCCTACAATGAGCAGTTCTTC
CDR3aa: CASSGTSGSLSSYNEQFF
j_gene: TRBJ2-1
d_gene: TRBD2
abundance: .
v_gene: TRBV19

CDR3nt: TGTGCCAGCAGCTTTCAAATCGGGAGCAATGAGCAGTACTTC
CDR3aa: CASSFQIGSNEQYF
j_gene: TRBJ2-7
d_gene: .
abundance: few
v_gene: TRBV13

CDR3nt: TGTGCCAGCAGCGACCCCTCAGGGGGATTGACTGAAGCTTTCTTT
CDR3aa: CASSDPSGGLTEAFF
j_gene: TRBJ1-1
d_gene: TRBD1
abundance: .
v_gene: TRBV9

CDR3nt: TGTGCCAGCAGTTACTCCCAGCGGAGCTCCTACAATGAGCAGTTCTTC
CDR3aa: CASSYSQRSSYNEQFF
j_gene: TRBJ2-1
d_gene: .
abundance: .
v_gene: TRBV6-5

CDR3nt: TGTGCCAGCAGCTTGTGGGTAGCGGGAGGCGGTGAGCAGTTCTTC
CDR3aa: CASSLWVAGGGEQFF
j_gene: TRBJ2-1
d_gene: TRBD2
abundance: once
v_gene: TRBV5-4

CDR3nt: TGTGCCAGTAGTCCACAGACAGGACCCAATGAGCAGTTCTTC
CDR3aa: CASSPQTGPNEQFF
j_gene: TRBJ2-1
d_gene: .
abundance: .
v_gene: TRBV19

CDR3nt: TGTGCCAGCAGTTACGGACTTTCCGGCTATGGCTACACCTTC
CDR3aa: CASSYGLSGYGYTF
j_gene: TRBJ1-2
d_gene: .
abundance: .
v_gene: TRBV6-5

CDR3nt: TGTGCCACCAGCAGGGAAGGAGAGGGCTACGAGCAGTACTTC
CDR3aa: CATSREGEGYEQYF
j_gene: TRBJ2-7
d_gene: .
abundance: .
v_gene: TRBV15

CDR3nt: TGCGCCAGCAGCTTGGGTTTGACTAGCAGGAGCTCCTACGAGCAGTACTTC
CDR3aa: CASSLGLTSRSSYEQYF
j_gene: TRBJ2-7
d_gene: TRBD2
abundance: .
v_gene: TRBV5-1

CDR3nt: TGCGCCAGCAGCTTGGATATATTAGCGGGAGGGACCCACGAGCAGTACTTC
CDR3aa: CASSLDILAGGTHEQYF
j_gene: TRBJ2-7
d_gene: TRBD2
abundance: once
v_gene: TRBV5-1

CDR3nt: TGTGCCAGCAGTCCGGACCCGGGGAGATACGAGCAGTACTTC
CDR3aa: CASSPDPGRYEQYF
j_gene: TRBJ2-7
d_gene: .
abundance: .
v_gene: TRBV5-4

CDR3nt: TGTGCCAGCAGTTGGAAGCGGCGGAACACTGAAGCTTTCTTT
CDR3aa: CASSWKRRNTEAFF
j_gene: TRBJ1-1
d_gene: .
abundance: .
v_gene: TRBV28

CDR3nt: TGTGCCAGCAGGGCCAGTGTCAGTGAGCAGTTCTTC
CDR3aa: CASRASVSEQFF
j_gene: TRBJ2-1
d_gene: .
abundance: .
v_gene: TRBV6-4

CDR3nt: TGTGCCACGGGGACAGGGTCTAACTATGGCTACACCTTC
CDR3aa: CATGTGSNYGYTF
j_gene: TRBJ1-2
d_gene: TRBD1
abundance: .
v_gene: TRBV10-3

CDR3nt: TGTGCCAGCGTTCGTCTAGCGGAAAGAACACAAGAGACCCAGTACTTC
CDR3aa: CASVRLAERTQETQYF
j_gene: TRBJ2-5
d_gene: TRBD2
abundance: .
v_gene: TRBV2

CDR3nt: TGTGCCAGCAGCTTACTCGAGAAGACAGGGGATGAAAAACTGTTTTTT
CDR3aa: CASSLLEKTGDEKLFF
j_gene: TRBJ1-4
d_gene: TRBD1
abundance: .
v_gene: TRBV7-9

CDR3nt: TGTGCCAGCAGCTTGGGACTAGCGGTGAACACCGGGGAGCTGTTTTTT
CDR3aa: CASSLGLAVNTGELFF
j_gene: TRBJ2-2
d_gene: TRBD2
abundance: .
v_gene: TRBV5-4

CDR3nt: TGTGCCAGCACCGCGGACAGCAGGGGAGCGGGCTACACCTTC
CDR3aa: CASTADSRGAGYTF
j_gene: TRBJ1-2
d_gene: .
abundance: few
v_gene: TRBV7-2

CDR3nt: TGCAGCGTTGCCGGCGGGCAGCGTCGGGAGCAGTACTTC
CDR3aa: CSVAGGQRREQYF
j_gene: TRBJ2-7
d_gene: .
abundance: once
v_gene: TRBV29-1

CDR3nt: TGTGCCTGGAGGAAGCAGGGGGGAGATACGCAGTATTTT
CDR3aa: CAWRKQGGDTQYF
j_gene: TRBJ2-3
d_gene: .
abundance: .
v_gene: TRBV30

CDR3nt: TGTGCCAGCTCGCCCCCCCAGGGGAACTATGGCTACACCTTC
CDR3aa: CASSPPQGNYGYTF
j_gene: TRBJ1-2
d_gene: .
abundance: .
v_gene: TRBV18

CDR3nt: TGTGCCAGCAGCTCCAGCACTAGCTCCTACAATGAGCAGTTCTTC
CDR3aa: CASSSSTSSYNEQFF
j_gene: TRBJ2-1
d_gene: .
abundance: .
v_gene: TRBV28

CDR3nt: TGTGCCAGCAGCCAACGGTCCCGAGGGACAGGGTTGGAAGAGACCCAGTACTTC
CDR3aa: CASSQRSRGTGLEETQYF
j_gene: TRBJ2-5
d_gene: TRBD1
abundance: .
v_gene: TRBV7-2

CDR3nt: TGTGCCAGTTCGGTCCCGAGGAGCTACGAGCAGTACTTC
CDR3aa: CASSVPRSYEQYF
j_gene: TRBJ2-7
d_gene: .
abundance: few
v_gene: TRBV19

CDR3nt: TGCGCCAGCAGCCCCGGAGACAGGGGAACCTACGAGCAGTACTTC
CDR3aa: CASSPGDRGTYEQYF
j_gene: TRBJ2-7
d_gene: TRBD1
abundance: .
v_gene: TRBV4-1

CDR3nt: TGTGCCAGCAGTGGCGGGGCTTCCTACGAGCAGTACTTC
CDR3aa: CASSGGASYEQYF
j_gene: TRBJ2-7
d_gene: .
abundance: once
v_gene: TRBV27

CDR3nt: TGTGCCAGCAGTGCGGGGGATTACAATGAGCAGTTCTTC
CDR3aa: CASSAGDYNEQFF
j_gene: TRBJ2-1
d_gene: .
abundance: .
v_gene: TRBV2

CDR3nt: TGTGCCAGCAGTAGGACAATGACTAATGAAAAACTGTTTTTT
CDR3aa: CASSRTMTNEKLFF
j_gene: TRBJ1-4
d_gene: .
abundance: .
v_gene: TRBV6-5

CDR3nt: TGTGCCAGCAGGGGACAGGGGGCCTACGAGCAGTACTTC
CDR3aa: CASRGQGAYEQYF
j_gene: TRBJ2-7
d_gene: TRBD1
abundance: .
v_gene: TRBV2

CDR3nt: TGTGCCAGCAGCCAGGGAGGTGTCTCTGGAAACACCATATATTTT
CDR3aa: CASSQGGVSGNTIYF
j_gene: TRBJ1-3
d_gene: .
abundance: .
v_gene: TRBV9

CDR3nt: TGCGCCAGCAGCGCGGGACAGGGGGTGTCTGGAAACACCATATATTTT
CDR3aa: CASSAGQGVSGNTIYF
j_gene: TRBJ1-3
d_gene: TRBD1
abundance: .
v_gene: TRBV5-1

CDR3nt: TGTGCCAGCAGTTACTCTAGCCTAAACTCCTACGAGCAGTACTTC
CDR3aa: CASSYSSLNSYEQYF
j_gene: TRBJ2-7
d_gene: .
abundance: .
v_gene: TRBV6-5

CDR3nt: TGTGCCAGCAGCTTACAGGGGGGAAGTGGGTACGAGCAGTACTTC
CDR3aa: CASSLQGGSGYEQYF
j_gene: TRBJ2-7
d_gene: .
abundance: .
v_gene: TRBV11-3

CDR3nt: TGTGCCAGCAGGGACCGGGACAGGGGTCTGTTGGGAAACACCATATATTTT
CDR3aa: CASRDRDRGLLGNTIYF
j_gene: TRBJ1-3
d_gene: TRBD1
abundance: .
v_gene: TRBV13

CDR3nt: TGTGCCGCCACGCAGGGATCCATGAACACTGAAGCTTTCTTT
CDR3aa: CAATQGSMNTEAFF
j_gene: TRBJ1-1
d_gene: .
abundance: few
v_gene: TRBV10-3

CDR3nt: TGTGCCAGTAGGCTACCGGGGGGAAATTCACCCCTCCACTTT
CDR3aa: CASRLPGGNSPLHF
j_gene: TRBJ1-6
d_gene: .
abundance: once
v_gene: TRBV19

CDR3nt: TGTGCCAGCAGTTCTCTTTCGGCAGGGACAACCTACGAGCAGTACTTC
CDR3aa: CASSSLSAGTTYEQYF
j_gene: TRBJ2-7
d_gene: .
abundance: .
v_gene: TRBV6-5

CDR3nt: TGTGCCAGCAGTTTTGGTACAGATCCCTTTGAGCAGTACTTC
CDR3aa: CASSFGTDPFEQYF
j_gene: TRBJ2-7
d_gene: .
abundance: once
v_gene: TRBV27